This entry features one T cell receptor (beta chain) sequence. This record comes from a study of blood T cell repertoires in COVID-19. The overall study: Samples taken during acute and convalescent COVID-19 were collected in the United States, Italy and Spain. In each case, the material was cDNA or gDNA derived from T cells, B-cell-depleted T cells, or PBMCs.

Only in-frame clones appear in the TCRdb table, and some are missing; sequencing was by immunoSEQ multiplex PCR. Of about 160,000 clones in the sample, 85% were seen once. This CDR3 region has 16 residues. The germline CDR1 and CDR2 sequences are SGHVS and FQNEAQ. V shed 4 bases, J shed 6 bases, and the junction held 12 bases outside the gene matches. The sequence derives from a human donor with acute or convalescent COVID-19. The donor label of this sample is uncertain. The genes are TRBV7-8 and TRBJ1-1; 9 bases line up with TRBD1. The source material was peripheral blood. The CDR3 region is CASSSRTGQGTSEAFF. The CDR3 DNA is TGTGCCAGCAGCTCACGAACGGGACAGGGTACGTCTGAAGCTTTCTTT.